These 26 T cell receptor beta chains came from one sample sequenced in a study of molecular identifiers for immune sequencing clone quantification. Each CDR3 protein is one row after TCRdb ran MiXCR on the PCR reads. Among 60,000 to 70,000 distinct CDR3 sequences listed, roughly 17% were seen once. Input material: naive CD8+ T cells from blood, with Jurkat cell RNA spiked in. Stated subset: FACS-sorted CD8+CD4-CCR7+CD45RA+ naive T cells. The receptor set was obtained from a human donor in good health. Some libraries in this study had Jurkat cell RNA spiked in.

The sample holds many counts of this clonotype. CDR3 in amino acids: CASSPTNEKLFF. The CDR3 bases are TGTGCCAGCAGCCCAACTAATGAAAAACTGTTTTTT. The chain uses TRBV11-2 and TRBJ1-4, with D unclear. This CDR3 is built from 12 residues. Between the trimmed V and J ends, which lost 5 bases and 0 bases, there was a span of 1 base. Germline CDR1 SGHAT, CDR2 FQNNGV.

In the case of this clonotype: A much larger clone lies one base from this, so it may be a read error. The chain uses TRBV5-8 and TRBJ1-1, with D unresolved. Germline V lookup: CDR1 SGHTS, CDR2 YDEGEE. The CDR3 has 14 residues. The CDR3: CASSFFLMNIEAFF. Written as DNA, the CDR3 is TGTGCCAGCAGCTTTTTTCTCATGAACATTGAAGCTTTCTTT.

The table lists this clonotype with many counts. The chain employs TRBV4-2 and TRBJ1-5, with a possible D match to TRBD1 (5 bases). V lost 0 bases to trimming and J lost 1 base, with 13 bases between them. CDR1 and CDR2 from the germline V gene are LGHNA and YNFKEQ. The CDR3 totals 17 residues. CDR3 residues: CASSQEEDTWSNQPQHF. The CDR3 nucleotides are TGTGCCAGCAGCCAAGAAGAGGACACCTGGAGCAATCAGCCCCAGCATTTT.

This clonotype was counted a few times. The rearrangement links TRBV3-1 to TRBJ1-2, with 7 nucleotides matching TRBD1. The germline gives CDR1 LGHDT, CDR2 YNNKEL (reference sequence). The CDR3 spans 15 residues. After removal of 1 base from V and 2 bases from J, the junction contained 4 bases not matched to a gene. The CDR3 DNA is TGTGCCAGCAGCCAAGTGTCGGGACAGAACTATGGCTACACCTTC. Translation gives CASSQVSGQNYGYTF.

The genes are TRBV27 and TRBJ2-7; tentative D call: TRBD2 (5 bases). CDR1 MNHEY and CDR2 SMNVEV come from the germline V gene (reference sequence). V was trimmed by 0 bases and J by 2 bases, leaving 8 bases between them. There are 14 residues in the CDR3. Here the CDR3 DNA reads TGTGCCAGCAGTTTATCGACGGGGACCTACGAGCAGTACTTC. Protein sequence: CASSLSTGTYEQYF.

This clonotype was picked up many times. CDR3 DNA sequence: TGTGCCAGCAGCCTTATGGGAGATACGCAGTATTTT. This gives the protein CASSLMGDTQYF. J is TRBJ2-3 and V is TRBV13; D is unclear. The V gene's germline CDR1 is PRHDT and CDR2 FYEKMQ (reference sequence). This CDR3 spans 12 amino acids. The V end lost 5 bases, the J end lost 5 bases, and 8 bases lay between the germline ends. Supplemented by reference TRBV13 and TRBJ2-3, the full variable domain reads AAGVIQSPRHLIKEKRETATLKCYPIPRHDTVYWYQQGPGQDPQFLISFYEKMQSDKGSIPDRFSAQQFSDYHSELNMSSLELGDSALYFCASSLMGDTQYFGPGTRLTVL.

This clonotype was counted many times. The CDR3 region is CASSLEFVLGLADNTDTQYF. For the CDR3, the DNA is TGTGCCAGCAGCTTAGAGTTCGTTTTAGGACTAGCGGATAACACAGATACGCAGTATTTT. The chain combines TRBV7-2 with TRBJ2-3; 10 bases line up with TRBD2. CDR3 size: 20 residues. With 1 base clipped from V and 2 bases from J, the junction kept 15 bases outside the gene matches. The germline V gene encodes CDR1 SGHTA and CDR2 FQGNSA.

This clonotype has a count of ten or more. The chain is built from TRBV7-6 and TRBJ2-2; maybe TRBD2 (7 bases). The V gene's germline CDR1 is SGHVS and CDR2 FNYEAQ. V was shortened by 3 bases and J by 5 bases, with 19 bases between the two germline ends. The CDR3 is made up of 17 amino acids. As DNA, the CDR3 is TGTGCCAGCAGCTTCCCCCGGGGCGGGGGCTGGACCGGGGAGCTGTTTTTT. Translated: CASSFPRGGGWTGELFF.

This clonotype was detected ten times or more. V gene TRBV27 combines with J gene TRBJ2-7; D perhaps matches TRBD1 (5 bases). This CDR3 has 13 residues. Trimming pared 6 bases from V and 2 bases from J, leaving 11 bases between. Germline V gene lookup returns CDR1 MNHEY and CDR2 SMNVEV (reference sequence). CDR3 in DNA: TGTGCCAGCAGAAAGCAGACAGCCTACGAGCAGTACTTC. Residues: CASRKQTAYEQYF.

This clonotype came up many times. This sequence joins TRBV12-3 or TRBV12-4 and TRBJ2-3; weak D call: TRBD2 (5 bases). V gave up 3 bases and J gave up 1 base, with 11 bases separating them. This CDR3 is 15 amino acids long. The CDR3 protein is CASSFVGAGTDTQYF. In nucleotides, the CDR3 is TGTGCCAGCAGTTTCGTGGGAGCTGGCACAGATACGCAGTATTTT.

This clonotype was observed many times. The chain joins TRBV19 to TRBJ2-7; no firm D call. Germline V gene sequence: CDR1 LNHDA, CDR2 SQIVND (reference sequence). The germline V and J ends were trimmed by 5 bases and 4 bases, with 15 bases remaining between them. The CDR3 length is 14 residues. The CDR3 protein is CASSGAWMGYEQYF. CDR3 DNA sequence: TGTGCCAGTAGTGGAGCGTGGATGGGTTACGAGCAGTACTTC.

This clonotype appeared many times. As DNA, the CDR3 is TGTGCCAGCAGCCAAGGTCCCGAGGGCCTTTTTCACACTGAAGCTTTCTTT. Translating gives CASSQGPEGLFHTEAFF. The chain joins TRBV4-2 to TRBJ1-1; D is undetermined. With 1 base removed from V and 3 bases from J, the gap between germline ends came to 18 bases. The CDR3 totals 17 residues. Per germline, CDR1 LGHNA and CDR2 YNFKEQ.

This clonotype was picked up many times. V and J are TRBV18 and TRBJ2-3; D is possibly TRBD1 (5 bases). CDR3 length: 15 amino acids. Trimming took 2 bases from V and 3 from J, leaving 12 bases between them. Looked up from germline, CDR1 is KGHSH and CDR2 is LQKENI. The CDR3 DNA reads TGTGCCAGCTCACCAGAACAGGCGAGGACAGATACGCAGTATTTT. Translation gives CASSPEQARTDTQYF. The full variable domain, with the rest looked up from reference TRBV18 and TRBJ2-3, is NAGVMQNPRHLVRRRGQEARLRCSPMKGHSHVYWYRQLPEEGLKFMVYLQKENIIDESGMPKERFSAEFPKEGPSILRIQQVVRGDSAAYFCASSPEQARTDTQYFGPGTRLTVL.

About this clonotype: A much larger clone lies a single base off, so this may be a read error. This sequence joins TRBV6-1 and TRBJ2-4; D possibly corresponds to TRBD1 (6 bases). The CDR3 has 17 residues. V lost 4 bases and J lost 3, with 19 bases in between. Germline-derived CDR1 and CDR2 are MNHNS and SASEGT. CDR3 coding DNA: TGTGCCAGCAGTGCAACCTGGACAGTCCTAGTCAAAAACATTCAGTACTTC. Amino acid sequence: CASSATWTVLVKNIQYF.

This clonotype appeared many times. V gene TRBV12-3 or TRBV12-4 combines with J gene TRBJ2-3, with 8 bases lining up with TRBD1. The CDR3 extends over 20 amino acids. Trimming removed 6 bases from V and 3 bases from J; junction bases left unmatched: 23. The CDR3 DNA reads TGTGCCAGCAGCCCTACAGGGGGTACTAATAGCGGAGGGCGGACAGATACGCAGTATTTT. Protein: CASSPTGGTNSGGRTDTQYF.

This clonotype was observed many times. This chain links TRBV30 with TRBJ1-1; TRBD1 matches at 7 bases. The CDR3 extends over 13 amino acids. The germline V gene has CDR1 GTSNPN and CDR2 SVGIG (reference sequence). The V gene end was trimmed by 2 bases and the J gene end by 7 bases; junction bases not matched to a gene: 7. The CDR3 spells CAWSLPGGSEAFF. The CDR3 DNA sequence: TGTGCCTGGAGTCTACCAGGGGGTAGTGAAGCTTTCTTT.

In its sample, this clonotype was seen a few times. The rearrangement uses TRBV6-1 and TRBJ2-7, with TRBD1 matching over 7 bases. V lost 6 bases and J lost 4; bases outside the gene matches: 6. Germline lookup yields CDR1 MNHNS and CDR2 SASEGT. The CDR3 consists of 13 residues. CDR3 in amino acids: CASRGTADYEQYF. The CDR3 DNA is TGTGCCAGCAGGGGGACAGCGGATTACGAGCAGTACTTC.

This clonotype was seen repeatedly, ten times or more. The chain employs TRBV9 and TRBJ1-1; unclear D gene. V was shortened by 1 base and J by 6 bases, with 19 bases between the two germline ends. In germline, CDR1 is SGDLS, CDR2 YYNGEE. The CDR3 runs 16 residues. The CDR3 DNA follows: TGTGCCAGCAGCGTATCGGGGTATTGGTCCGGCGCTGAAGCTTTCTTT. This translates into CASSVSGYWSGAEAFF.

As for this clonotype: This may arise from a read error, as a much more abundant clone is one base away. The V gene is TRBV4-1, the J gene TRBJ2-2; TRBD2 aligns across 8 bases. This CDR3 is built from 15 residues. CDR1 MGHRA and CDR2 YSYEKL come from the germline V gene. The CDR3 protein is CASSFRTSLTRELFF. DNA of the CDR3: TGCGCCAGCAGCTTCCGGACTAGCCTCACCAGGGAGCTGTTTTTT.

This clonotype was counted ten times or more. The chain employs TRBV9 and TRBJ2-7; D tentatively reads TRBD1 or TRBD2 (6 bases each). The germline CDR1 and CDR2 sequences are SGDLS and YYNGEE. The CDR3 extends over 15 amino acids. The ends were cut back, 3 bases at V and 2 bases at J, with 15 bases in the middle. In DNA form, the CDR3 reads TGTGCCAGCAGCGGGGGGATGGGGGGCGCCTACGAGCAGTACTTC. Encoded protein: CASSGGMGGAYEQYF.

This clonotype was found a few times. This chain links TRBV25-1 with TRBJ2-7, with D perhaps matching TRBD1 (6 bases). CDR1 is MGHDK, CDR2 SYGVNS, per germline. Trimming cost V 4 bases and J 7 bases, with 14 bases left between them. The CDR3 is made up of 13 amino acids. The CDR3 nucleotides are TGTGCCAGCAGTGCCACAGGGTTAGGGGAGCAGTACTTC. Translating it yields CASSATGLGEQYF.

This clonotype was found many times. The chain has TRBV7-2 and TRBJ2-3; D gene uncertain. V lost 2 bases and J lost 0, with 12 bases in between. The CDR3 loop spans 16 amino acids. The germline CDR1 and CDR2 sequences are SGHTA and FQGNSA. CDR3 sequence reads: CASSLIPHLSTDTQYF. CDR3 sequence (DNA): TGTGCCAGCAGCTTAATCCCCCACCTCAGCACAGATACGCAGTATTTT.

This clonotype came up many times. The chain joins TRBV28 to TRBJ1-6; D gene unclear. CDR3 size: 15 residues. CDR1 and CDR2 from the germline V gene are MDHEN and SYDVKM. V lost 5 bases to trimming and J lost 8 bases, with 16 bases between them. The CDR3 loop reads CASSGPGVGDSPLHF. Here the CDR3 DNA reads TGTGCCAGCAGTGGCCCGGGAGTCGGGGATTCACCCCTCCACTTT.

This clonotype has a count of ten or more. This chain connects TRBV11-2 to TRBJ2-7; 10 bases match TRBD2. Germline loops: CDR1 SGHAT, CDR2 FQNNGV. The CDR3 runs to 15 residues. Trimming took 3 bases from V and 4 from J; bases not matched to a gene: 6. CDR3: CASSFGASGSYEQYF. The DNA for the CDR3 is TGTGCCAGCAGCTTTGGGGCTAGCGGGAGTTACGAGCAGTACTTC.

This clonotype was counted many times. The rearrangement links TRBV27 to TRBJ2-4; 7 bases agree with TRBD1. V gave up 6 bases and J gave up 3 bases; unmatched junction bases: 8. The germline V gene encodes CDR1 MNHEY and CDR2 SMNVEV (reference sequence). This CDR3 is 15 amino acids long. CDR3 protein: CASRNRGSGKNIQYF. The CDR3 DNA sequence: TGTGCCAGCAGGAACAGGGGTTCGGGCAAAAACATTCAGTACTTC.

CDR3 sequence: CASSLASGSYEQYF. As DNA, the CDR3 is TGTGCCAGCAGCTTAGCTAGCGGCTCCTACGAGCAGTACTTC. The chain joins TRBV11-2 to TRBJ2-7, with 7 bases aligning to TRBD2. Germline lookup yields CDR1 SGHAT and CDR2 FQNNGV. This CDR3 comprises 14 residues. Trimming removed 1 base from V and 0 bases from J; junction bases left unmatched: 0. The complete variable domain, with remaining parts taken from reference TRBV11-2 and TRBJ2-7, reads EAGVAQSPRYKIIEKRQSVAFWCNPISGHATLYWYQQILGQGPKLLIQFQNNGVVDDSQLPKDRFSAERLKGVDSTLKIQPAKLEDSAVYLCASSLASGSYEQYFGPGTRLTVT.